One and the same sample provided the 11 T cell receptor beta chains below, sequenced in a study of cytotoxic CD8 clonotypes in ibrutinib-treated CLL. Data came from immunoSEQ multiplex PCR; TCRdb stores just in-frame clones and leaves some out. The sample includes about 80,000 clones, around 79% seen only once; the top ten take more than 4.5%. The sequences come from PBMCs, collected after 12 months of ibrutinib treatment. These receptors all come from a human donor with chronic lymphocytic leukemia.

The V call is TRBV19, the J call TRBJ1-1; D call uncertain. This CDR3 is built from 11 residues. Trimming stripped 6 bases from V and 1 base from J, with 3 bases between. Germline assignment: CDR1 LNHDA and CDR2 SQIVND (reference sequence). Here the CDR3 reads CASRRNTEAFF. Written as DNA, the CDR3 is TGTGCCAGTAGACGGAACACTGAAGCTTTCTTT.

This clone was recorded once. This chain connects TRBV6-5 to TRBJ1-2, with D possibly TRBD1 on 6 matching bases. V lost 2 bases and J 8 bases, leaving 15 bases between the germline ends. The CDR3 is made up of 14 amino acids. CDR1 and CDR2 from the germline V gene are MNHEY and SVGAGI. CDR3 sequence: CASSYNRAPGGYTF. Here the CDR3 DNA reads TGTGCCAGCAGTTACAACAGGGCCCCGGGGGGCTACACCTTC.

V usage is TRBV6-4 and J usage is TRBJ1-5; D might be TRBD1 (5 bases). The CDR3 is made up of 18 amino acids. V lost 4 bases and J 0 bases, leaving 19 bases between the germline ends. Looked up from germline, CDR1 is MRHNA and CDR2 is SNTAGT. The CDR3 coding sequence is TGTGCCAGCAGTGTAGAACCAGGGCCGGAATATAGCAATCAGCCCCAGCATTTT. Translating gives CASSVEPGPEYSNQPQHF.

This clone was found once. The chain is built from TRBV28 and TRBJ1-2, with 8 bases matching TRBD1. The J segment lost 7 bases and the V segment lost 10 bases, leaving 14 bases of the junction unmatched. Looked up from germline, CDR1 is MDHEN and CDR2 is SYDVKM. The CDR3 sequence is 14 residues long. CDR3 amino acids: CATREDRVVGGYTF. Here the CDR3 DNA reads TGTGCCACCAGAGAGGACAGGGTGGTTGGTGGCTACACCTTC.

The J gene is TRBJ2-7, the V gene TRBV5-1; D possibly matches TRBD1 or TRBD2 (5 bases each). The CDR3 is made up of 16 amino acids. Germline CDR1 and CDR2: SGHRS and YFSETQ. Trimming stripped 2 bases from V and 0 bases from J, with 15 bases between. CDR3 in amino acids: CASSLTTGPPSYEQYF. The DNA of the CDR3 is TGCGCCAGCAGCTTAACAACGGGACCCCCCTCCTACGAGCAGTACTTC. The variable domain in full, with the rest retrieved from reference TRBV5-1 and TRBJ2-7, is KAGVTQTPRYLIKTRGQQVTLSCSPISGHRSVSWYQQTPGQGLQFLFEYFSETQRNKGNFPGRFSGRQFSNSRSEMNVSTLELGDSALYLCASSLTTGPPSYEQYFGPGTRLTVT.

The chain uses TRBV6-6 and TRBJ1-4; D unclear. CDR1 is MNHNY, CDR2 SVGAGI, per germline (reference sequence). With 4 bases removed from V and 8 bases from J, the gap between germline ends came to 17 bases. The CDR3 is 15 residues long. CDR3 loop: CASSSPDGGSEKLFF. The CDR3 region has the DNA TGTGCCAGCAGTTCCCCTGACGGTGGGTCAGAAAAACTGTTTTTT.

The chain links TRBV6-6 to TRBJ1-4; D is perhaps TRBD1 (5 bases). Per germline, CDR1 MNHNY and CDR2 SVGAGI (reference sequence). Trimming left V 7 bases short and J 4 bases short, with 10 bases between. The CDR3 totals 13 residues. CDR3 residues: CASTTGLNEKLFF. CDR3 bases: TGTGCCAGCACAACGGGGCTTAATGAAAAACTGTTTTTT.

The chain combines TRBV14 with TRBJ2-2; tentatively, D is TRBD1 or TRBD2 (6 bases each). This CDR3 has 17 amino acids. With 0 bases removed from V and 4 bases from J, the gap between germline ends came to 15 bases. Per the germline V gene, CDR1 is SGHDN and CDR2 is FVKESK. CDR3 coding DNA: TGTGCCAGCAGCCAAGACGGGGGCGGCTGGGGCACCGGGGAGCTGTTTTTT. Translation gives CASSQDGGGWGTGELFF.

The chain is built from TRBV7-3 and TRBJ2-3; TRBD2 might be the D (5 bases). Per germline, CDR1 SGHTA and CDR2 FQGTGA. Trimming removed 5 bases at V and 0 bases at J, with 9 bases between. The CDR3 has 14 amino acids. The chain's CDR3 is CASSPPGSTDTQYF. The CDR3 DNA sequence: TGTGCCAGCAGCCCGCCGGGAAGCACAGATACGCAGTATTTT.

This chain's CDR3 is CAISDPGQPNTEAFF. The CDR3 DNA is TGTGCCATCAGTGACCCAGGACAGCCGAACACTGAAGCTTTCTTT. The V call is TRBV10-3, the J call TRBJ1-1; TRBD1 might be the D (6 bases). The length of the CDR3 is 15 residues. V was shortened by 3 bases and J by 1 base, with 12 bases between the two germline ends. Germline CDR1 and CDR2: ENHRY and SYGVKD.

This clone has only a few counts. This same CDR3 is encoded by further DNA sequences in the sample. The rearrangement links TRBV28 to TRBJ1-2; TRBD1 matches 8 bases. Germline V gene sequence: CDR1 MDHEN, CDR2 SYDVKM. The J segment lost 4 bases and the V segment lost 4 bases, leaving 5 bases of the junction unmatched. There are 14 residues in the CDR3. CDR3 protein: CASSSTGAGYGYTF. In DNA, the CDR3 is TGTGCCAGCAGTTCGACAGGGGCGGGCTATGGCTACACCTTC.